This is a list of T cell receptor beta chains from one sample in a study of blood T cells in healthy people across ages. TCRdb re-analysed the 5' RACE reads in MiXCR, keeping a single row per CDR3 protein. The sample contains around 1,000,000 distinct CDR3 sequences, about two fifths of which appear only once. Sequenced: blood. The receptors were sampled from a young man in good health. Both conserved end residues are part of each CDR3. D genes are given only for firm matches. Size tells how often a clone was seen (once, few, many) or the class of an expanded clone, and some rows leave it out.

V gene,D gene,J gene,clone size,CDR3 DNA,CDR3 protein
TRBV12-3/TRBV12-4,-,TRBJ2-2,-,TGTGCCAGCAGCGCACGGACACCGAGCACCGGGGAGCTGTTTTTT,CASSARTPSTGELFF
TRBV20-1,TRBD2,TRBJ2-3,few,TGCAGTGCGGCGGGACTAGCGGGGACAGATACGCAGTATTTT,CSAAGLAGTDTQYF
TRBV20-1,TRBD1,TRBJ1-5,once,TGCAGTGCTAGCCCCAGGACAGGGGGCATAGGTCAGCCCCAGCATTTT,CSASPRTGGIGQPQHF
TRBV5-1,-,TRBJ2-7,-,TGCGCCAGCATGAGCAGTTCGAGCTCCTACGAGCAGTACTTC,CASMSSSSSYEQYF
TRBV6-2/TRBV6-3,-,TRBJ2-5,-,TGTGCCAGCAGTGACGGAGCCGGACTGGGACAGTACTTC,CASSDGAGLGQYF
TRBV20-1,-,TRBJ2-1,-,TGCAGTGCTAAAGACAATCAGGCCCCCTCATTCAATGAGCAGTTCTTC,CSAKDNQAPSFNEQFF
TRBV2,TRBD1,TRBJ2-1,-,TGTGCCAGCAGTACAACCGGGACAGCTTTCAATGAGCAGTTCTTC,CASSTTGTAFNEQFF
TRBV14,-,TRBJ1-2,few,TGTGCCAGCAGCCAAGATTACAGGTCTCCGGGCTACACCTTC,CASSQDYRSPGYTF
TRBV4-1,-,TRBJ2-3,-,TGCGCCAGCAGCCAAGGGAGTAGCGGACCAGATACGCAGTATTTT,CASSQGSSGPDTQYF
TRBV5-1,TRBD2,TRBJ2-2,-,TGCGCCAGCAGCAGGCTGACTAGCGGGGCCGGGGAGCTGTTTTTT,CASSRLTSGAGELFF
TRBV29-1,TRBD1,TRBJ2-2,-,TGCAGCGTTGCCTGGGACAGGCGGTCCGGGGAGCTGTTTTTT,CSVAWDRRSGELFF
TRBV20-1,-,TRBJ2-3,few,TGCAGTGCTATAGGTTTATTTTCCACAGATACGCAGTATTTT,CSAIGLFSTDTQYF
TRBV10-3,-,TRBJ2-1,few,TGTGCCATCAGATCAGATAGCTCCTACAATGAGCAGTTCTTC,CAIRSDSSYNEQFF
TRBV2,TRBD1,TRBJ2-1,few,TGTGCCAGCATGCTCATGGGGACAGGGCTATACAATGAGCAGTTCTTC,CASMLMGTGLYNEQFF
TRBV7-2,TRBD1,TRBJ2-7,-,TGTGCCAGCAGCGCCCGAACAGGGGGTCGGATCTACGAGCAGTACTTC,CASSARTGGRIYEQYF
TRBV30,-,TRBJ2-7,-,TGTGCCTGGAGTGTATCGGCTGGTGCCTACGAGCAGTACTTC,CAWSVSAGAYEQYF
TRBV7-9,-,TRBJ1-2,-,TGTGCCAGCAGCCGATCGGGGGGGGCAAGGAACTATGGCTACACCTTC,CASSRSGGARNYGYTF
TRBV6-2/TRBV6-3,-,TRBJ2-5,few,TGTGCCAGCAGTTACCGGTCGAATCGGGAGACCCAGTACTTC,CASSYRSNRETQYF
TRBV20-1,-,TRBJ2-7,-,TGCAGTGCTAGAGATCCGGACAGCTACGAGCAGTACTTC,CSARDPDSYEQYF
TRBV5-1,-,TRBJ2-3,-,TGCGCCAGCAGCTTGGCCCAGCACGCAGATACGCATTATTTT,CASSLAQHADTHYF
TRBV4-3,TRBD2,TRBJ2-3,few,TGCGCCAGCAGCCACGAAACTAGCGGTGCCGCAGATACGCAGTATTTT,CASSHETSGAADTQYF
TRBV20-1,-,TRBJ1-2,-,TGCAGTGAATCCAAGAACTATGGCTACACCTTC,CSESKNYGYTF
TRBV4-2,-,TRBJ1-4,few,TGTGCCAGCAGCCAAGGGACAGCGAAGAGTACTAATGAAAAACTGTTTTTT,CASSQGTAKSTNEKLFF
TRBV7-2,-,TRBJ1-4,-,TGTGCCAGCAGCTTCAGGCTAGGGGGGAGTGAAAAACTGTTTTTT,CASSFRLGGSEKLFF
TRBV20-1,-,TRBJ2-5,-,TGCAGTGCTAGATCGGGGGAGACCCAGTACTTC,CSARSGETQYF
TRBV4-1,-,TRBJ1-2,-,TGCGCCAGCAGCCACACCATGGACACCGCTAACTATAACTACACCTTC,CASSHTMDTANYNYTF
TRBV5-1,-,TRBJ1-5,-,TGCGCCAGCAGCTTGTGGGGATTAGATAGCAATCAGCCCCAGCATTTT,CASSLWGLDSNQPQHF
TRBV2,-,TRBJ1-1,-,TGTGCCACCACCCCTGCAGGGTGGGGCACTGAAGCTTTCTTT,CATTPAGWGTEAFF
TRBV9,-,TRBJ1-1,once,TGTGCCAGCAGCGTACAGGGCGGTGTGAACACTGAAGCTTTCTTT,CASSVQGGVNTEAFF
TRBV7-9,-,TRBJ1-2,few,TGTGCCAGCAGCTCCCGGGGACGGCGGGCCTATGGCTACACCTTC,CASSSRGRRAYGYTF
TRBV18,-,TRBJ2-6,-,TGTGCCAGCTCACCACTAGCTCCTGGGGCCAACGTCCTGACTTTC,CASSPLAPGANVLTF
TRBV4-3,-,TRBJ2-3,few,TGCGCCAGCAGCCAAGTCCGTCTAGATACGCAGTATTTT,CASSQVRLDTQYF
TRBV2,-,TRBJ2-4,-,TGTGCCAGCAGTGAACGGCAGTACCAATTAGTCAAAAACATTCAGTACTTC,CASSERQYQLVKNIQYF
TRBV12-3/TRBV12-4,-,TRBJ2-2,-,TGTGCCAGCAGTTTTGCGGGCCAGCCATCGAACACCGGGGAGCTGTTTTTT,CASSFAGQPSNTGELFF
TRBV6-1,-,TRBJ2-4,-,TGTGCCAGCGGTGAAAGGTCGGTAGGGTGGGAGCAGTACTTC,CASGERSVGWEQYF
TRBV7-9,TRBD1,TRBJ1-4,-,TGTGCCAGCAGCGGGTTGTTGCTGGACAGGGCCGAAGAAAAACTGTTTTTT,CASSGLLLDRAEEKLFF
TRBV12-3/TRBV12-4,-,TRBJ2-1,few,TGTGCCAGCAGTCGAAGTAGCCCGGGACACAATGAGCAGTTCTTC,CASSRSSPGHNEQFF
TRBV2,-,TRBJ1-6,-,TGTGCCAGCAGGCCCGAAAGCTCCTATAATTCACCCCCCCACTTT,CASRPESSYNSPPHF
TRBV10-3,-,TRBJ1-2,-,TGTGCCATCAGTGAGGCTCCCTCGGACAGCCGTCACACCTTC,CAISEAPSDSRHTF
TRBV29-1,-,TRBJ1-1,-,TGCAGCGTTTCCCGGAGGCTGGCCACTGAAGCTTTCTTT,CSVSRRLATEAFF